The 8 T cell receptor beta chains below were found in one sample sequenced in a study of technical replicates of blood from several donors. This table comes from immunoSEQ multiplex PCR, and its TCRdb copy is limited to in-frame clones, with some not included. The sample includes tens of thousands of clones, roughly 89% of them seen just once. The sequenced material came from T cells isolated from PBMCs. The receptor set was obtained from a human donor in good health.

The gene calls are TRBV7-9 and TRBJ2-7, with D possibly being TRBD1 (6 bases). This CDR3 spans 15 amino acids. V gave up 1 base and J gave up 4 bases, with 14 bases separating them. CDR1 SEHNR and CDR2 FQNEAQ come from the germline V gene (reference sequence). CDR3 protein: CASSLVGPQGYEQYF. CDR3 DNA sequence: TGTGCCAGCAGCTTAGTGGGGCCCCAGGGGTACGAGCAGTACTTC.

The chain links TRBV28 to TRBJ2-7; TRBD2 is a possible D gene (5 bases). Trimming shortened V by 8 bases and J by 3 bases, and 14 bases separated the two germline ends. In germline, CDR1 is MDHEN, CDR2 SYDVKM. This CDR3 spans 13 amino acids. In DNA form, the CDR3 reads TGTGCCAGCCGTGTCGGGAACTTCTACGAGCAGTACTTC. Its translation: CASRVGNFYEQYF.

J is TRBJ1-5 and V is TRBV19; D is unresolved. V was trimmed by 2 bases and J by 1 base, leaving 9 bases between them. Germline assignment: CDR1 LNHDA and CDR2 SQIVND (reference sequence). CDR3 size: 15 residues. This CDR3 reads CASSINGESNQPQHF. The CDR3 region has the DNA TGTGCCAGTAGTATAAACGGGGAAAGCAATCAGCCCCAGCATTTT.

The gene calls are TRBV29-1 and TRBJ2-2; TRBD2 matches 16 bases. Germline CDR1 and CDR2: SQVTM and ANQGSEA. V trimming: 0 bases; J trimming: 6 bases; junction bases outside the gene matches: 1. This CDR3 region has 16 residues. CDR3 coding DNA: TGCAGCGTTGAAGAGGGACTAGCGGGAGGGCCCGGGGAGCTGTTTTTT. The encoded protein is CSVEEGLAGGPGELFF.

The gene calls are TRBV9 and TRBJ1-1; D unresolved. Germline V gene lookup returns CDR1 SGDLS and CDR2 YYNGEE. The CDR3 consists of 11 residues. V was shortened by 6 bases and J by 5 bases, with 8 bases between the two germline ends. The CDR3 DNA sequence: TGTGCCAGCACCCCTCGGACTGAAGCTTTCTTT. Its translation is CASTPRTEAFF.

J is TRBJ1-2 and V is TRBV21-1; the table's TRBD1 call for D was not verified on the DNA. TRBV21-1 is a pseudogene. The length of the CDR3 is 14 residues. The CDR3 region is CASIGTGEGGGYTF. The CDR3 nucleotides are TGTGCCAGCATCGGGACAGGGGAAGGTGGAGGCTACACCTTC.

DNA for the CDR3: TGCGCCAGCAGCTCCCGTAAGCTAGCGGGAGGAGAGCAGTACTTC. It yields the protein CASSSRKLAGGEQYF. The rearrangement joins TRBV5-1 to TRBJ2-7, with TRBD2 matching over 11 bases. This CDR3 has 15 amino acids. J lost 7 bases, V lost 3 bases, and 9 bases had no gene match. CDR1 is SGHRS, CDR2 YFSETQ, per germline.

The rearrangement joins TRBV11-2 to TRBJ1-6; D not certain. Germline V gene data show CDR1 as SGHAT and CDR2 as FQNNGV. Trimming stripped 0 bases from V and 9 bases from J, with 6 bases between. This CDR3 has 13 amino acids. The CDR3 region has the DNA TGTGCCAGCAGCTTAGATCAGCGTTCACCCCTCCACTTT. Translation gives CASSLDQRSPLHF.